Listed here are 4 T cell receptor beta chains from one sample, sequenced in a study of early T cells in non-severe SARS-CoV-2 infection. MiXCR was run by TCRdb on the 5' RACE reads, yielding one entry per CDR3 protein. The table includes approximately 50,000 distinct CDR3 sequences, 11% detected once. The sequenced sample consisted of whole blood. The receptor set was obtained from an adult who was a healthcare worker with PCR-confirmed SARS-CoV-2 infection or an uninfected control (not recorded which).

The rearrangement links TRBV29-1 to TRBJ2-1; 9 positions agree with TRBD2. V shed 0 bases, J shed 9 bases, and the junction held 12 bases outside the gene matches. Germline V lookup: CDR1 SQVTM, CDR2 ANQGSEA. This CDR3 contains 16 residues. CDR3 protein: CSVEDRVAGAFGEQFF. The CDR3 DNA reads TGCAGCGTTGAAGATAGAGTAGCGGGAGCTTTTGGTGAGCAGTTCTTC.

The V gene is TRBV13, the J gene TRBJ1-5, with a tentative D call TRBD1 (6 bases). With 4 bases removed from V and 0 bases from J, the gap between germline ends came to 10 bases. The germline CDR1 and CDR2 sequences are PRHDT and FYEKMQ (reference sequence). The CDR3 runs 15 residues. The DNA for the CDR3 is TGTGCCAGCAGCTCCGGGGGCGGTAGCAATCAGCCCCAGCATTTT. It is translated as CASSSGGGSNQPQHF.

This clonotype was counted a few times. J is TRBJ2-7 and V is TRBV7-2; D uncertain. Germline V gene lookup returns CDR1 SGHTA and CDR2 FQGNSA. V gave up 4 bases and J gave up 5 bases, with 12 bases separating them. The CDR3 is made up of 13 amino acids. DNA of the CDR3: TGTGCCAGCAGCTCCTGGGGTCGGGACGAGCAGTACTTC. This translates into CASSSWGRDEQYF.

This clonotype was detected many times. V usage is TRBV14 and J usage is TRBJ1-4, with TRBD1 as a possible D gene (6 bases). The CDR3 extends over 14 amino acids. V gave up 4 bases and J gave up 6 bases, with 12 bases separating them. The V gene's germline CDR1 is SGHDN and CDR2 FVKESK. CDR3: CASSPGAWDEKLFF. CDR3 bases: TGTGCCAGCAGCCCGGGGGCGTGGGATGAAAAACTGTTTTTT.